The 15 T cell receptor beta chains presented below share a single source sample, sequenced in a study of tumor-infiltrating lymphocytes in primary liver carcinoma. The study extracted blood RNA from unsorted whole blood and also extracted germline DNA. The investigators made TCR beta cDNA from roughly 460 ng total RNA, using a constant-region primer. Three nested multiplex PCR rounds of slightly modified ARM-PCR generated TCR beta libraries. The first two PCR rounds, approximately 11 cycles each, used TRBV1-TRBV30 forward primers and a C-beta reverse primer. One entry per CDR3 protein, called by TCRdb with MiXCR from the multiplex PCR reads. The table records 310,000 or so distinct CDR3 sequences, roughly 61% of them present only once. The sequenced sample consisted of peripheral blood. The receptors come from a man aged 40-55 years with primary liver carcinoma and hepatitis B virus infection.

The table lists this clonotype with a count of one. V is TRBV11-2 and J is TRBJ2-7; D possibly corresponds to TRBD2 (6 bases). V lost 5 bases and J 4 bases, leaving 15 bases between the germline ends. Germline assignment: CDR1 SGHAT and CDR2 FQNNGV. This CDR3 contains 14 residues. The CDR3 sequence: CASSLRESYYEQYF. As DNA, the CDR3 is TGTGCCAGCAGCCTACGGGAGAGCTATTACGAGCAGTACTTC.

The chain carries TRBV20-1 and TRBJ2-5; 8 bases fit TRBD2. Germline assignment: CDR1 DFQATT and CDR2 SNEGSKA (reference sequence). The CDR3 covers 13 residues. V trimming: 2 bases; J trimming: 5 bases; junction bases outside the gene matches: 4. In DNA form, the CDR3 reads TGCAGTGCTAGATATCGGGGGGGGGAGACCCAGTACTTC. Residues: CSARYRGGETQYF.

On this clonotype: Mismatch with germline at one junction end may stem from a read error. DNA for the CDR3: TGTGCCAGCAACCAAGGGTGGGGACAGCCGAATGAAAAACTGTTTTTT. Translation gives CASNQGWGQPNEKLFF. This chain uses TRBV14 with TRBJ1-4, with 7 bases lining up with TRBD1. CDR1 and CDR2 (germline): SGHDN, FVKESK. The CDR3 contains 16 residues.

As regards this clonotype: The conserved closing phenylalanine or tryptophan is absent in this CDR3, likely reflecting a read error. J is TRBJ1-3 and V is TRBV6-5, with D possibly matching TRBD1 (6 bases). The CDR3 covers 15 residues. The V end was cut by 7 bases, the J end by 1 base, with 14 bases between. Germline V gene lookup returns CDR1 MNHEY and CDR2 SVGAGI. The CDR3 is CASTKQGMSGNTIYL. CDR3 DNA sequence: TGTGCCAGCACCAAACAGGGTATGTCTGGAAACACCATATATTTG.

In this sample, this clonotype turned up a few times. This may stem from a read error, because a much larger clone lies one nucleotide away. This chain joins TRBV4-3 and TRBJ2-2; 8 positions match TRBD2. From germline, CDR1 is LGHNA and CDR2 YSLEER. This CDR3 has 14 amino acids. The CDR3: CAGSSGGNTGELFF. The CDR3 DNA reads TGCGCCGGCAGCAGCGGGGGAAACACCGGGGAGCTGTTTTTT.

CDR3 loop: CASSPGGRRDEQFF. The CDR3 bases are TGTGCCAGCAGCCCTGGGGGGAGAAGGGATGAGCAGTTCTTC. The genes are TRBV7-3 and TRBJ2-1; a possible D gene is TRBD2 (6 bases). V was pared by 5 bases and J by 8 bases, with 16 bases between. The CDR3 has 14 amino acids. The V gene's germline CDR1 is SGHTA and CDR2 FQGTGA.

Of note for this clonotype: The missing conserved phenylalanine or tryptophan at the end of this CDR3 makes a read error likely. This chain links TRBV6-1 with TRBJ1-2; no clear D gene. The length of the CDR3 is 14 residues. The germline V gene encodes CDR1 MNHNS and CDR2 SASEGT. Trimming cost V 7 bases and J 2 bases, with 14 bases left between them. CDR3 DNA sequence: TGTGCCAGCACCCTCGTCCAAGAAAACTATGGCTACACCTTG. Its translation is CASTLVQENYGYTL.

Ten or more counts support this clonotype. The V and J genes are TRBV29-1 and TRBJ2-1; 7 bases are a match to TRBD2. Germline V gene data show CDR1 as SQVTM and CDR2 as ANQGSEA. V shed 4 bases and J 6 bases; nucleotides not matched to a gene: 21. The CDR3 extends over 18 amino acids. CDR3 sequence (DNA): TGCAGCGTTGCAGGCCTAGCGGACACCATTCCAGAGGGCAATGAGCAGTTCTTC. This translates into CSVAGLADTIPEGNEQFF.

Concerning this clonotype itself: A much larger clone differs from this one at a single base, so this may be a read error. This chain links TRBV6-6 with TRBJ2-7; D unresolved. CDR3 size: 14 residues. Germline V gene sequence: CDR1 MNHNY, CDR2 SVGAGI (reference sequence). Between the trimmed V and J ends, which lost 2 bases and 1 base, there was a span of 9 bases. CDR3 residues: CASSYSINSYEQYF. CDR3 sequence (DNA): TGTGCCAGCAGTTACAGCATAAATTCCTACGAGCAGTACTTC.

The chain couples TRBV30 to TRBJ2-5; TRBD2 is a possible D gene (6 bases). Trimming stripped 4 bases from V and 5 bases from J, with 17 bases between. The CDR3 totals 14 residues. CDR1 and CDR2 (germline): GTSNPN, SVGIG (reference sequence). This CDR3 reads CAWKAGSSRETQYF. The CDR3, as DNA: TGTGCCTGGAAGGCGGGGTCGTCGCGGGAGACCCAGTACTTC.

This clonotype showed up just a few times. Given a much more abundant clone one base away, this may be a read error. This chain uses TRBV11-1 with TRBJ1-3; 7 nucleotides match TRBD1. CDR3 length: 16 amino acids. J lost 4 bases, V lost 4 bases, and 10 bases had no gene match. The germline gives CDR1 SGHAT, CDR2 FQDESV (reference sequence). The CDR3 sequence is CASSSGQSVLGNTIYF. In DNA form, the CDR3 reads TGTGCCAGCAGCTCGGGACAGTCAGTCCTCGGAAACACCATATATTTT.

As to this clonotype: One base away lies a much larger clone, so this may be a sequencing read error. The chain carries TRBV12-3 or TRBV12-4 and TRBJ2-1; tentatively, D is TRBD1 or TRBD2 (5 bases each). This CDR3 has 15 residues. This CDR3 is CANSFGDDFYNEQFF. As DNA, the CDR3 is TGTGCCAACAGTTTCGGGGACGACTTCTACAATGAGCAGTTCTTC.

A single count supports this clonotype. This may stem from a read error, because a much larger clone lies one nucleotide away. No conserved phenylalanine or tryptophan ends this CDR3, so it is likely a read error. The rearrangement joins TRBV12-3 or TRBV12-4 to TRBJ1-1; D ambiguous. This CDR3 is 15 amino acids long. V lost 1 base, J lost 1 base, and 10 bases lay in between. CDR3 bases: TGTGCCAGCAGTTTAGGCCCACCAGGGAACACTGAAGCTTTCTAT. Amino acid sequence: CASSLGPPGNTEAFY.

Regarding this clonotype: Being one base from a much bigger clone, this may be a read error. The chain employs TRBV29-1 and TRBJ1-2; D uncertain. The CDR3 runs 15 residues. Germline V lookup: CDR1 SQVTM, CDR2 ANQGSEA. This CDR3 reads CGVRGNRETNYGYTF. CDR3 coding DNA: TGCGGCGTCAGAGGGAATAGGGAAACCAACTATGGCTACACCTTC.

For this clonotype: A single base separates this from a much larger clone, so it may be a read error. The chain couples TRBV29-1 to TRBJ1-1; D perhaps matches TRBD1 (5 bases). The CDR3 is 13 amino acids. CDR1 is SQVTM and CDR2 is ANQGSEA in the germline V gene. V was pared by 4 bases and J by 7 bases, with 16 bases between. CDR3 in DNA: TGCAGCGTTGCGAGTAGGGGAAATATTGAAGCTTTCTTT. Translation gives CSVASRGNIEAFF.